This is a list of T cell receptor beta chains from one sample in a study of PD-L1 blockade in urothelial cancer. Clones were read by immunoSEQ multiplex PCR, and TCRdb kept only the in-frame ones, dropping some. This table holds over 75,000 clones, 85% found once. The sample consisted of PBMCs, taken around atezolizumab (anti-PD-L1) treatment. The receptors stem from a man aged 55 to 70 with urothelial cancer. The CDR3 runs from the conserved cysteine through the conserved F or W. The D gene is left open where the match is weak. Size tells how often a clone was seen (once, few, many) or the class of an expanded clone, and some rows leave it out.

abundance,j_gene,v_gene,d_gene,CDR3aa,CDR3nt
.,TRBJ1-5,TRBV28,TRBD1,CASSFSAGGEQPQHF,TGTGCCAGCAGTTTTAGTGCAGGGGGAGAGCAGCCCCAGCATTTT
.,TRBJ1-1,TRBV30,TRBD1,CAWSIGQAGNTEAFF,TGTGCCTGGAGTATAGGACAGGCGGGAAACACTGAAGCTTTCTTT
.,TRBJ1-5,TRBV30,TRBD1,CAWSSGGQPQHF,TGTGCCTGGAGTTCAGGGGGCCAGCCCCAGCATTTT
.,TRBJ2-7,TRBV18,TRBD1,CASSPRTGAVGEQYF,TGTGCCAGCTCACCACGGACAGGGGCGGTTGGCGAGCAGTACTTC
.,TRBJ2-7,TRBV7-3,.,CASSPSPNAGEQYF,TGTGCCAGCAGCCCCTCCCCCAATGCAGGCGAGCAGTACTTC
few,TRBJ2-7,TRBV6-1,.,CASTSGGTGLFEQYF,TGTGCCAGCACCTCGGGGGGGACAGGGCTCTTCGAGCAGTACTTC
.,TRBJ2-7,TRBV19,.,CASAPDRQTYEQYF,TGTGCCAGTGCCCCTGACAGGCAGACCTACGAGCAGTACTTC
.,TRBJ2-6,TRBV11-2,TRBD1,CASSWGTGSSGANVLTF,TGTGCCAGCAGCTGGGGGACAGGGTCCTCTGGGGCCAACGTCCTGACTTTC
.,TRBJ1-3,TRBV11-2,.,CASSTQPGNTIYF,TGTGCCAGCAGCACTCAACCTGGAAACACCATATATTTT
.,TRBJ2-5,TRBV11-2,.,CASSLRLGETQYF,TGTGCCAGCAGCTTACGTCTCGGAGAGACCCAGTACTTC
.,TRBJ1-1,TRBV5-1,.,CASSQDRRTNEAFF,TGCGCCAGCAGTCAGGACAGAAGAACAAATGAAGCTTTCTTT
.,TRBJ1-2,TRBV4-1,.,CASSRRESNYGYTF,TGCGCCAGCAGCCGCCGGGAATCAAACTATGGCTACACCTTC
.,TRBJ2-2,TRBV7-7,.,CASSPVPGFNTGELFF,TGTGCTAGCAGCCCCGTCCCAGGGTTTAACACCGGGGAGCTGTTTTTT
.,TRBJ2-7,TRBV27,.,CASSPRWGRGIPEQYF,TGTGCCAGCAGTCCACGGTGGGGCAGGGGCATCCCCGAGCAGTACTTC
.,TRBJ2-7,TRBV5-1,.,CASSFQGRNEQYF,TGCGCCAGCAGCTTTCAGGGAAGGAACGAGCAGTACTTC
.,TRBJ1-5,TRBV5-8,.,CASSKGLAGGPQHF,TGTGCCAGCAGCAAAGGACTTGCAGGAGGGCCCCAGCATTTT
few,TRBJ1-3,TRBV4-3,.,CASSQEWRASGNTIYF,TGCGCCAGCAGCCAAGAATGGAGAGCATCTGGAAACACCATATATTTT
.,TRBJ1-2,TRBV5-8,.,CASRLARSEGYTF,TGTGCCAGCCGCTTAGCTAGGTCTGAGGGCTACACCTTC
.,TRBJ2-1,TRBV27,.,CASRLDGSSYNEQFF,TGTGCCAGCAGACTAGACGGTAGCTCCTACAATGAGCAGTTCTTC
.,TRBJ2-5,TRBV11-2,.,CASSLDIGGQETQYF,TGTGCCAGCAGCTTAGATATCGGGGGCCAAGAGACCCAGTACTTC
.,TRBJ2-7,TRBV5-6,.,CASSSFGLLNYEQYF,TGTGCCAGCAGCTCCTTCGGACTCCTTAACTACGAGCAGTACTTC
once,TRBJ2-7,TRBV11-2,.,CASSSRGNYYEQYF,TGTGCCAGCAGCTCCCGGGGGAACTACTACGAGCAGTACTTC
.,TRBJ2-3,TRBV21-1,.,CASSKKEGGADTQYF,TGTGCCAGCAGCAAAAAGGAGGGCGGGGCAGATACGCAGTATTTT
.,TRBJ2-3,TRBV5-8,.,CASSLGSGLSTDTQYF,TGTGCCAGCAGCTTGGGGTCAGGCCTTAGCACAGATACGCAGTATTTT
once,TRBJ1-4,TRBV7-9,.,CASNPGQAAGTNEKLFF,TGTGCCAGCAACCCAGGGCAGGCTGCTGGGACTAATGAAAAACTGTTTTTT
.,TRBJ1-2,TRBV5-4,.,CASSLDRNYGYTF,TGTGCCAGCAGCTTGGATCGGAACTATGGCTACACCTTC
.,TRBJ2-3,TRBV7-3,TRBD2,CASSSGLAAGTDTQYF,TGTGCCAGCAGCTCCGGACTAGCGGCAGGCACAGATACGCAGTATTTT
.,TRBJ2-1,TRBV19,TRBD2,CASLGILAGDNEQFF,TGTGCCAGCCTTGGTATACTAGCGGGAGACAATGAGCAGTTCTTC
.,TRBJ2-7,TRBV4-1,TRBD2,CASSQGPSGAYEQYF,TGCGCCAGCAGCCAAGGGCCTAGCGGGGCCTACGAGCAGTACTTC
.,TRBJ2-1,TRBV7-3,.,CASSLTFFREYNEQFF,TGTGCCAGCAGCTTAACATTTTTTAGGGAGTACAATGAGCAGTTCTTC
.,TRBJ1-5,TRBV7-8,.,CASSLRDGGGPQHF,TGTGCCAGCAGCTTGAGGGATGGGGGGGGGCCCCAGCATTTT
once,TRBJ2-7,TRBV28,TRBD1,CASRDRGLYEQYF,TGTGCCAGCCGGGACAGGGGGCTCTACGAGCAGTACTTC
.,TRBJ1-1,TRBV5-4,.,CASNPQGNTEAFF,TGTGCCAGCAACCCACAGGGGAACACTGAAGCTTTCTTT
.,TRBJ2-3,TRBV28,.,CASSLLTRSTDTQYF,TGTGCCAGCAGTTTGCTTACTAGAAGCACAGATACGCAGTATTTT
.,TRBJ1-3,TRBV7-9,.,CASSLGTTSSGNTIYF,TGTGCCAGCAGCTTAGGAACCACGAGCTCTGGAAACACCATATATTTT
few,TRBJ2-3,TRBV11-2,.,CASTLGAAQYF,TGTGCCAGCACCCTGGGGGCAGCGCAGTATTTT
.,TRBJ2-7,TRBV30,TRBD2,CAWSKRLAGYHYEQYF,TGTGCCTGGAGCAAGAGACTAGCGGGATACCACTACGAGCAGTACTTC
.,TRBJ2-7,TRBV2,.,CASKFGAVEEQYF,TGTGCCAGCAAGTTTGGGGCAGTGGAGGAGCAGTACTTC
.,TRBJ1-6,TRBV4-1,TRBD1,CASSQDRTGVIQSYNSPLHF,TGCGCCAGCAGCCAAGATCGGACAGGGGTAATTCAGTCCTATAATTCACCCCTCCACTTT
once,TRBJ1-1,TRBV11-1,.,CASMDPEGDRTEAFF,TGTGCCAGCATGGATCCCGAGGGGGATCGGACTGAAGCTTTCTTT
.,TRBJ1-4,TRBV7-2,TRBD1,CASSLRGGGNEKLFF,TGTGCCAGCAGCTTACGAGGGGGCGGGAATGAAAAACTGTTTTTT
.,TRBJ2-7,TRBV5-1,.,CASSIQSAYEQYF,TGCGCCAGCAGCATACAGAGTGCCTACGAGCAGTACTTC
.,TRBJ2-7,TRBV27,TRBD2,CASKPWTSGIYEQYF,TGTGCCAGCAAACCCTGGACTAGCGGGATTTATGAGCAGTACTTC
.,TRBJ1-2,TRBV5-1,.,CASSLEYGSPNYGYTF,TGCGCCAGCAGCTTGGAGTACGGGAGCCCTAACTATGGCTACACCTTC
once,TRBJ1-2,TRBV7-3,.,CASSLDHRDGYTF,TGTGCCAGCAGCTTAGACCACAGAGATGGCTACACCTTC
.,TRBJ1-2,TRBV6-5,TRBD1,CASSSDRGGYGYTF,TGTGCCAGCAGTTCGGACAGGGGGGGGTATGGCTACACCTTC
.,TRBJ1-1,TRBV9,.,CASSVGTSQNTEAFF,TGTGCCAGCAGCGTAGGGACTTCCCAGAACACTGAAGCTTTCTTT
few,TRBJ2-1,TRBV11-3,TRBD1,CASNPTGAGQFF,TGTGCCAGCAACCCGACAGGGGCGGGGCAGTTCTTC
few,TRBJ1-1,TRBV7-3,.,CASSLQVADTEAFF,TGTGCCAGCAGCTTACAAGTGGCGGACACTGAAGCTTTCTTT
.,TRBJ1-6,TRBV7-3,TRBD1,CASSQNRGSPLHF,TGTGCCAGCAGCCAAAACAGGGGTTCACCCCTCCACTTT
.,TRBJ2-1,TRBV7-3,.,CASSLGLLNEQFF,TGTGCCAGCAGCTTAGGGCTGCTCAATGAGCAGTTCTTC
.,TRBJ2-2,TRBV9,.,CASSVEERGDTGELFF,TGTGCCAGCAGCGTAGAAGAAAGGGGCGACACCGGGGAGCTGTTTTTT